This T cell receptor beta chain is drawn from a study of T-cell reconstitution after alpha-beta-depleted transplantation in children. Study observations and caveats: T-cell counts and diversity were attributed mostly to newly produced T cells one year after transplant. Certain patients had high TCRbeta diversity at day 60, and it came from recipient T cells and thymic progenitors that survived.

Comment on this clonotype: Antigen specificity is unknown.

The TCRbeta library was prepared with unique molecular identifiers. TCRdb passed the PCR reads through MiXCR, listing each CDR3 protein once. The repertoire includes roughly 350,000 distinct CDR3 sequences, under 20% of them detected once, and roughly 40% sits in the top ten. This CDR3 is 13 amino acids long. V lost 3 bases and J lost 3, with 9 bases in between. The TCR was taken from a male patient between 2 and 10 years old who had a stem cell transplant for acute lymphoblastic leukemia, so the T cells may come from the graft donor. The source material was PBMCs, mostly from graft donor cells, sampled 360 days after TCRalphabeta/CD19-depleted stem cell transplant. The chain is built from TRBV12-3 or TRBV12-4 and TRBJ2-7; no clear D gene. The CDR3 loop is CASSLRQFYEQYF. CDR3 in DNA: TGTGCCAGCAGTTTGAGGCAGTTCTACGAGCAGTACTTC.